This T cell receptor beta chain stems from a study of long-term antiretroviral therapy in people with HIV (dated 2022 in TCRdb). Some background on the complete study: The earliest samples were collected approximately a decade before the 2015 WHO recommendation for immediate ART, a period when ART was typically delayed until CD4 counts fell. A retrospective serial study tested whether changes in peripheral blood TRB repertoire composition and diversity were associated with ART initiation and durable HIV suppression. From 30 adults with confirmed HIV infection, the cohort provided 150 to 200 cryopreserved PBMC samples, gathered serially across a mean of about six years (range 1-12). About 40% of the 30 participants with HIV were female. No cross-contamination during QIAcube processing turned up in test extractions that ran a monoclonal T-cell line alongside 33 polyclonal samples. General conclusions and limits of the study: Because pre-ART samples had limited cell numbers, unsorted PBMC were profiled rather than sorted CD4+ and CD8+ T cells. Starting ART was linked to a significant rise in TRB diversity, yet even with long-term ART the diversity remained significantly lower than in transplant donor controls. Inferences about post-ART repertoire changes were limited because no data were available on ART adherence, viral resistance or therapy changes. Expanded TRB clones identified before ART initiation dominated the repertoire at all time points, although this dominance fluctuated and declined in many PLHIV after ART. Compared with controls, HIV repertoires had narrower CDR3 length ranges, and the network structure pointed to an antigen-experienced repertoire that shifted only slightly toward naive after ART. Limited PBMC availability meant only the TCR beta chain was sequenced, without alpha chain pairing. The samples span the years 2004 to 2017, and the ART regimens used at that time may not be as effective as current regimens.

Participants were included only if at least one PBMC sample before ART initiation and at least two post-ART samples were available. Every participant with HIV received treatment in the United States of America. Before DNA extraction, cryopreserved samples of about 0.95-10 million PBMC were thawed and washed. At the time of the earliest PBMC sample, participants with HIV were aged between roughly 20 and 60 years. PBMC samples from each participant spanned 1-4 timepoints before ART initiation and 2-8 timepoints after ART initiation, with a median of 7 samples. Serial HIV viral load, CD4+ T-cell count, ART history and demographic data were obtained for every participant. A Qiagen kit on a QIAcube was used to extract genomic DNA from unsorted PBMC, with samples processed in batches of 12. Sequencing of the TRB variable region was done with the immunoSEQ hsTCRB v3.0 assay at survey level resolution. TRB sequencing targeted a depth of 40,000-50,000 T-cell genomes per sample. An Illumina MiSeq with a v3 150-cycle kit was used to sequence the pooled TRB libraries. Processing in the source paper ran as follows. Analysis of repertoires was carried out in R inside a reproducible Nextflow workflow spanning QC, data transformation and analysis. Custom analyses were implemented in LymphoSeq2, an R package for AIRR-Seq data exploration. A few samples that yielded fewer than 5000 total TRB sequences were excluded, so that approximately 170 HIV repertoires were analyzed. Among the approximately 190 retained HIV repertoires, approximately 61 were collected before ART initiation and 129 after ART initiation. Repertoires were downsampled to 5000 TRB nucleotide sequences, with summary statistics averaged over 100 downsampling iterations. TRB sequences were retained for analysis only if CDR3 regions of at least seven amino acids were present. A Shannon entropy-derived clonality score and the Gini coefficient were used to measure diversity. In repertoire networks, the top 5000 CDR3 amino acid sequences were linked whenever an edit distance of one separated two sequences. For TRB CDR3 amino acid sequences, GLIPH2 was used to predict antigen specificity groups and MHC restriction. To flag known CMV, EBV, HIV or tissue antigen associations, CDR3 amino acid sequences were matched against VDJdb and McPAS-TCR. Pre-ART, post-ART and control groups were compared with Wilcoxon signed-rank tests and Holm-Bonferroni correction. Entries here come from immuneACCESS through TCRdb and include only in-frame sequences with V and J called. Some clones fail to appear in such tables; in the studies checked, an unresolved V gene covers under half of the shortfall, and the cause of the remainder is unknown. The DNA was the basis for D and trimming; V, J and clone size are from that table. A total of tens of thousands of clones appear in this sample, about 90% of them only once. Around 3.3% of the sample is in the top ten clones.

About this clone itself: Its antigen is currently not known. No base qualities exist here, and no much larger clone lies one base off it.

Taken from the germline V gene, the CDR1 and CDR2 loops are SGHTA and FQGTGA. The germline V end is reduced by 4 bases and the J end by 7 bases; junction bases left unmatched: 5. Including cysteine and phenylalanine, the CDR3 has 14 amino acids. Left in the record is the CDR3 DNA by itself, 42 bases read in frame from the first base. Here the chain combines TRBV7-3 and TRBJ2-2, and 8 junction bases match TRBD1. Sequenced material: unsorted PBMCs, taken 1.8 years after starting antiretroviral therapy. The origin of this receptor is a woman aged 18 to 35 with HIV. CDR3 region: CASSSTGVDGELFF. The DNA reads as follows: TGTGCCAGCAGCTCGACAGGGGTCGACGGGGAGCTGTTTTTT.